This T cell receptor (beta chain) was obtained from a study of cytomegalovirus exposure and HLA in healthy donors. Study background: Within an early data release were 65 million to 90 million unique TCRs drawn from HLA-typed donors.

Whereas donors were nominally healthy upon sampling, unrecorded immune exposures were probable. Study outcomes and limitations: Exclusion applied to some V segments, including TRBV6-2 and TRBV6-3, as they were indistinguishable.

Concerning this clone itself: What it recognizes is unknown.

The primer mix had 60 Vbeta and 13 Jbeta primers. In the source study's methods: In a later analysis, 10 million to 11 million of some 80 million unique beta chains occurred in at least two donors. Profiled with immunoSEQ multiplex PCR; TCRdb holds only in-frame clones, not every one. V and J calls and clone size come straight from that table; D and trimming were deduced from the DNA. The sample has roughly 150,000 clones, about 70% seen once. V lost 3 bases, J lost 4 bases, and 12 bases lay in between. This CDR3 region has 14 residues. Looked up from germline, CDR1 is SGDLS and CDR2 is YYNGEE. This clonotype was obtained from a middle-aged man in good health and CMV-seronegative. Sequencing was done on a sample of PBMCs. V usage is TRBV9 and J usage is TRBJ2-3; D not resolved. CDR3 residues: CASSDLFAADTQYF. In DNA form, the CDR3 reads TGTGCCAGCAGCGATCTTTTCGCGGCAGATACGCAGTATTTT.